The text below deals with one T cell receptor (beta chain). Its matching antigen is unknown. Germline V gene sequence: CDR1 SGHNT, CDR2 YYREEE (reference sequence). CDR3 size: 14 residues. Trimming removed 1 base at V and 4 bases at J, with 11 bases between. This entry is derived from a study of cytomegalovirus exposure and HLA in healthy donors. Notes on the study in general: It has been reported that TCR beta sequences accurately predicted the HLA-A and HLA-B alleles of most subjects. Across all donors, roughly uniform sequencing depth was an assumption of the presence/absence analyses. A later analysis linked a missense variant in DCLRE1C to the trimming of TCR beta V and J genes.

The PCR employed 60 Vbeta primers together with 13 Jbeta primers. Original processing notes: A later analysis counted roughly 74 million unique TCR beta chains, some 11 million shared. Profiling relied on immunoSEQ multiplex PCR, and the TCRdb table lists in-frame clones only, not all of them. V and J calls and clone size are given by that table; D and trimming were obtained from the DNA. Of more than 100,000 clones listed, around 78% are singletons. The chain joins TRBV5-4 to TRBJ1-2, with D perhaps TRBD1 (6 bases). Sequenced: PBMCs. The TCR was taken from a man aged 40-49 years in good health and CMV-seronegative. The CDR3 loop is CASSLPDSLYGYTF. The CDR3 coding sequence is TGTGCCAGCAGCTTGCCGGACAGTCTCTATGGCTACACCTTC.